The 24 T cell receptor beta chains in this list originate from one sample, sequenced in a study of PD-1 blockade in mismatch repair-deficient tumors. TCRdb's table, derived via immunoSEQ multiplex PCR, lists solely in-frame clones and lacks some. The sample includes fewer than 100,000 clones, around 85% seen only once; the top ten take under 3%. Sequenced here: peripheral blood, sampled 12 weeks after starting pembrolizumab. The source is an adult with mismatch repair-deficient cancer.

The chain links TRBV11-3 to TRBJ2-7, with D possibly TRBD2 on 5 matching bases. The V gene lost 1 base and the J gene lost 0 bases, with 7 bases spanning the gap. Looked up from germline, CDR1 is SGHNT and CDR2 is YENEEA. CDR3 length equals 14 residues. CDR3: CASSLAGFSYEQYF. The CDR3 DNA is TGTGCCAGCAGCTTAGCGGGGTTCTCCTACGAGCAGTACTTC.

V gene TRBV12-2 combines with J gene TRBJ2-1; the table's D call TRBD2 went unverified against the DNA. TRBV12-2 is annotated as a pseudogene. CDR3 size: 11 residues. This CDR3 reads CASRLYNEQFF. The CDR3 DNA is TGTGCAAGTCGCCTGTACAATGAGCAGTTCTTC.

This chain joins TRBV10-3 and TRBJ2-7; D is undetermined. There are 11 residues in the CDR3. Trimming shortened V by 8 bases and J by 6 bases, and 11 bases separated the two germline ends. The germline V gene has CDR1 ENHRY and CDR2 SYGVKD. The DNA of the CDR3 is TGTGCCATCGGCCAGACTTCCGAGCAGTACTTC. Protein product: CAIGQTSEQYF.

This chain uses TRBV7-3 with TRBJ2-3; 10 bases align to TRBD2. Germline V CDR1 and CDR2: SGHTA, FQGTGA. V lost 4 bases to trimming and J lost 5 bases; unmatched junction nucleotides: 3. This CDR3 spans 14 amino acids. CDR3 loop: CASSSAGGEDTQYF. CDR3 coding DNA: TGTGCCAGCAGCTCAGCGGGAGGGGAAGATACGCAGTATTTT.

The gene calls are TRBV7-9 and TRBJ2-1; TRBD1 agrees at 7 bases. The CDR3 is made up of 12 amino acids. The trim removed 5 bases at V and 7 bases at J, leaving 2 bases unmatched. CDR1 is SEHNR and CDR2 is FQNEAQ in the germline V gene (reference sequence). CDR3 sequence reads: CASSPQGNEQFF. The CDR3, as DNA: TGTGCCAGCAGCCCACAGGGGAATGAGCAGTTCTTC. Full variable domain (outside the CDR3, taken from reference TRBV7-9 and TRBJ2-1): DTGVSQNPRHKITKRGQNVTFRCDPISEHNRLYWYRQTLGQGPEFLTYFQNEAQLEKSRLLSDRFSAERPKGSFSTLEIQRTEQGDSAMYLCASSPQGNEQFFGPGTRLTVL.

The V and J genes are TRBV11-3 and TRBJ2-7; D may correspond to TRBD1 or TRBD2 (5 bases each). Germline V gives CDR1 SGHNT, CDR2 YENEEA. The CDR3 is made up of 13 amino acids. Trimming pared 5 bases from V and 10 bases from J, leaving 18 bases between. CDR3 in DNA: TGTGCCAGCAGCCCGGGGACCAATTCTGTTCAGTACTTC. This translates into CASSPGTNSVQYF.

The CDR3: CASSVEDREDYEQYF. DNA of the CDR3: TGTGCCAGCAGCGTAGAGGACAGGGAAGATTACGAGCAGTACTTC. The V and J genes are TRBV9 and TRBJ2-7; TRBD1 matches 8 bases. The CDR3 has 15 residues. Trimming cost V 0 bases and J 4 bases; bases outside gene matches: 6. In germline, CDR1 is SGDLS, CDR2 YYNGEE.

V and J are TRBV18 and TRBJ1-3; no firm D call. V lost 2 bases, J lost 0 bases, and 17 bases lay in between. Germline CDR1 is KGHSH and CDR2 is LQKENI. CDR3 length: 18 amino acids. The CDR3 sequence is CASSPVQLTVPSGNTIYF. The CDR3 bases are TGTGCCAGCTCACCAGTACAGCTTACTGTACCCTCTGGAAACACCATATATTTT.

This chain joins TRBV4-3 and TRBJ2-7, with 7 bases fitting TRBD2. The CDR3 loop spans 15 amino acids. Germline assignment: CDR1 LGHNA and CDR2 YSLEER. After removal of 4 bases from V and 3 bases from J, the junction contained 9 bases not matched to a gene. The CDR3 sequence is CASSRISGPNYEQYF. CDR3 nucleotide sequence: TGCGCCAGCAGCCGGATTAGCGGGCCGAACTACGAGCAGTACTTC.

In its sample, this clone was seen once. This CDR3 reads CSARRSSGEVTGELFF. The CDR3 nucleotides are TGCAGCGCCCGTAGGTCTAGCGGGGAGGTCACCGGGGAGCTGTTTTTT. The gene calls are TRBV29-1 and TRBJ2-2; the match to TRBD2 covers 9 bases. This CDR3 has 16 amino acids. Germline values: CDR1 SQVTM, CDR2 ANQGSEA. Trimming at V came to 7 bases and at J to 4 bases, leaving 13 bases not matched to a gene.

CDR3 DNA: TGTGCCACCAGCAGGACAAAAGGCTCCTACAATGAGCAGTTCTTC. Its translation: CATSRTKGSYNEQFF. The chain links TRBV15 to TRBJ2-1; D unresolved. CDR3 length: 15 residues. Between the trimmed V and J ends, which lost 3 bases and 0 bases, there was a span of 9 bases. Looked up from germline, CDR1 is LNHNV and CDR2 is YYDKDF (reference sequence). The variable domain in full, with the rest retrieved from reference TRBV15 and TRBJ2-1, is DAMVIQNPRYQVTQFGKPVTLSCSQTLNHNVMYWYQQKSSQAPKLLFHYYDKDFNNEADTPDNFQSRRPNTSFCFLDIRSPGLGDTAMYLCATSRTKGSYNEQFFGPGTRLTVL.

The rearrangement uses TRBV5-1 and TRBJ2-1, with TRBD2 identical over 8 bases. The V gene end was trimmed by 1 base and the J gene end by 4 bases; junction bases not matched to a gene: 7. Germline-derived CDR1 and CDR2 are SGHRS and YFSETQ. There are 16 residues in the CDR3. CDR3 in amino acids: CASSLISGISYNEQFF. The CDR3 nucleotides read TGCGCCAGCAGCTTGATTAGCGGGATTAGTTACAATGAGCAGTTCTTC.

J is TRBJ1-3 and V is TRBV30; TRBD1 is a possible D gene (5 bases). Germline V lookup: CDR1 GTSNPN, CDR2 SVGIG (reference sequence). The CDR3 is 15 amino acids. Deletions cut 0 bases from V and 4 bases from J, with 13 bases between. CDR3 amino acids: CAWSVRGSRGNTIYF. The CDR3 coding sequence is TGTGCCTGGAGTGTAAGGGGATCGAGGGGAAACACCATATATTTT.

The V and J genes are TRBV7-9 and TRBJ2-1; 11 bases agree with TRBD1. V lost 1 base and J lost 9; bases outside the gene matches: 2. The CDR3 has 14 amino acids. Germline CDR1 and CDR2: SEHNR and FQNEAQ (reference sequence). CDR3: CASSLVGTGGEQFF. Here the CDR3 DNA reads TGTGCCAGCAGCTTAGTGGGGACAGGGGGTGAGCAGTTCTTC.

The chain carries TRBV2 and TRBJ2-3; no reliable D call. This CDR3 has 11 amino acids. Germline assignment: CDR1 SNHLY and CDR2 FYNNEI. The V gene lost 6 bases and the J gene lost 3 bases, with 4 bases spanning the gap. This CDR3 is CASRGTDTQYF. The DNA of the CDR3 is TGTGCCAGCAGGGGGACAGATACGCAGTATTTT.

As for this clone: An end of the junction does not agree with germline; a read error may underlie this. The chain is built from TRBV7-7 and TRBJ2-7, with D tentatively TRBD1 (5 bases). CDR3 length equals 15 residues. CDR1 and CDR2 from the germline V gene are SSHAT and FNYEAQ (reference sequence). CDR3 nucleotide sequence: TGTGCTAGCAGCCCGTCGGCAGGGCTCTCCTACGAGCAGTACTTC. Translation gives CASSPSAGLSYEQYF.

Here the CDR3 DNA reads TGTGCCACCAGCAGAGATTCATCCCTCTACGAGCAGTACTTC. It translates to CATSRDSSLYEQYF. The V gene is TRBV15, the J gene TRBJ2-7, with D uncertain. Trimming pared 0 bases from V and 3 bases from J, leaving 9 bases between. The CDR3 sequence is 14 residues long. In germline, CDR1 is LNHNV, CDR2 YYDKDF (reference sequence). The full variable domain, with the rest looked up from reference TRBV15 and TRBJ2-7, is DAMVIQNPRYQVTQFGKPVTLSCSQTLNHNVMYWYQQKSSQAPKLLFHYYDKDFNNEADTPDNFQSRRPNTSFCFLDIRSPGLGDTAMYLCATSRDSSLYEQYFGPGTRLTVT.

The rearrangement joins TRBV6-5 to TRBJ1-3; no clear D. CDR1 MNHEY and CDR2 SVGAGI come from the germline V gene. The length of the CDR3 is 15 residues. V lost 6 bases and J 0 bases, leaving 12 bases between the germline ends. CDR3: CASRQDGNSGNTIYF. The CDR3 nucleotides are TGTGCCAGCAGACAAGACGGAAACTCTGGAAACACCATATATTTT.

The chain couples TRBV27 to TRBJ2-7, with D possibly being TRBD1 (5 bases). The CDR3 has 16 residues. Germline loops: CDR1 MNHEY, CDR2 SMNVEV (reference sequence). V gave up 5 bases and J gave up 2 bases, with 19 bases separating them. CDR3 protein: CASSPYPRATTYEQYF. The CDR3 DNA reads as TGTGCCAGCAGTCCCTACCCCAGGGCGACGACCTACGAGCAGTACTTC.

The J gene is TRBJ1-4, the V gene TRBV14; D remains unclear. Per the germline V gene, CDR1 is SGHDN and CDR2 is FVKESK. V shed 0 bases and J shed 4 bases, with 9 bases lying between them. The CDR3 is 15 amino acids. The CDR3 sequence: CASSQETGFNEKLFF. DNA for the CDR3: TGTGCCAGCAGCCAAGAAACGGGCTTTAATGAAAAACTGTTTTTT.

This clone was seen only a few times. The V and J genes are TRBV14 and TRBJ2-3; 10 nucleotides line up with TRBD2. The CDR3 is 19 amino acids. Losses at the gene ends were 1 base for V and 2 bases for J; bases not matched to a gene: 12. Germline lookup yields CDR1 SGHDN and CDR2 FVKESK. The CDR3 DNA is TGTGCCAGCAGCCAAGTAGAGACGGGACTAGCGTACCTCACAGATACGCAGTATTTT. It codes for CASSQVETGLAYLTDTQYF.

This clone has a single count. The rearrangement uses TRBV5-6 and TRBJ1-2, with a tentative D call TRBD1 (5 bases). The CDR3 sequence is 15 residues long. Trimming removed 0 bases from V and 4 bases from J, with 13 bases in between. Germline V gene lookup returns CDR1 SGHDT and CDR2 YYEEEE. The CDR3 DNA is TGTGCCAGCAGCTTGGATTCGGGACGGATCTATGGCTACACCTTC. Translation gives CASSLDSGRIYGYTF.

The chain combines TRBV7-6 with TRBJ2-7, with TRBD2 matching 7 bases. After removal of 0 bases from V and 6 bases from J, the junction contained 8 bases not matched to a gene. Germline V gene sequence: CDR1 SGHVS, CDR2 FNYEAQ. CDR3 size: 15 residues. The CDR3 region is CASSLARSGSGEQYF. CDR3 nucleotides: TGTGCCAGCAGCTTAGCGCGTAGCGGGTCTGGCGAGCAGTACTTC. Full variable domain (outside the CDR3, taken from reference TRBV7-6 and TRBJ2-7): GAGVSQSPRYKVTKRGQDVALRCDPISGHVSLYWYRQALGQGPEFLTYFNYEAQQDKSGLPNDRFSAERPEGSISTLTIQRTEQRDSAMYRCASSLARSGSGEQYFGPGTRLTVT.

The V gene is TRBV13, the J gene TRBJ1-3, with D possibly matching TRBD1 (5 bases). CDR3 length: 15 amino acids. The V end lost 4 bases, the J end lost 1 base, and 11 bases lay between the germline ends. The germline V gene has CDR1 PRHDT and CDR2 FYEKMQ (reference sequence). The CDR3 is CASSSSDTSGNTIYF. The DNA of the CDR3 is TGTGCCAGCAGCTCCTCGGACACATCTGGAAACACCATATATTTT.